This T cell receptor beta chain was observed in a study of shared clonotypes between healthy human individuals. Study-wide background: Plates per donor: three CD4 naive, three CD4 memory, two CD8 naive, one CD8 memory.

The protocol was immunoSEQ multiplex PCR, while the TCRdb copy is restricted to in-frame clones and leaves out a portion. The data hold 1,500,000 or so clones, with 97% to 99% observed a single time. This clonotype was sampled from a man in his thirties or forties in good health. Sequencing was done on a sample of naive CD4+ T cells sorted from blood. As to subset: CD45RA+ positively selected.

CDR3 DNA sequence: TGTGCCAGCAGTTTATTCAGGGGACTAAGCTCCTACGAGCAGTACTTC. It encodes CASSLFRGLSSYEQYF. V is TRBV27 and J is TRBJ2-7; maybe TRBD2 (7 bases). CDR3 length equals 16 residues. Germline V gene lookup returns CDR1 MNHEY and CDR2 SMNVEV (reference sequence). V lost 1 base, J lost 0 bases, and 13 bases lay in between.